Presented here are 18 T cell receptor beta chains from one specimen sequenced in a study of a mutant IDH1 vaccine in newly diagnosed glioma. Noted time point: week 23, last vaccination. The study gave 300 ug of mutant IDH1 20-mer peptide per vaccine dose, with topical imiquimod. The antigens of these receptors remain unknown. Clones were read by immunoSEQ multiplex PCR, and TCRdb kept only the in-frame ones, dropping some. The repertoire holds about 56,000 clones, with about 87% as singletons. The sample here was PBMCs, taken from a glioma patient whose treatment included an IDH1 peptide vaccine. These receptors originate from a man aged 40-49 years with glioma.

This clone showed up just a few times. CDR3 nucleotides: TGTGCCAGCAGTGATCAGGTTATCTATGGCTACACCTTC. The encoded protein is CASSDQVIYGYTF. The chain carries TRBV2 and TRBJ1-2; no definite D call. Germline assignment: CDR1 SNHLY and CDR2 FYNNEI. Trimming left V 3 bases short and J 4 bases short, with 9 bases between. This CDR3 is built from 13 residues.

This clone has just one count. Other DNA sequences of this sample code for an identical CDR3. V is TRBV28 and J is TRBJ2-5; 8 bases match TRBD2. Trimming took 3 bases from V and 1 from J; bases not matched to a gene: 4. The CDR3 sequence is 15 residues long. The germline V gene has CDR1 MDHEN and CDR2 SYDVKM. This CDR3 reads CASSFSSGGQETQYF. CDR3 nucleotides: TGTGCCAGCAGTTTTTCCAGCGGGGGCCAAGAGACCCAGTACTTC.

This clone showed up just a few times. This chain links TRBV6-1 with TRBJ1-5, with D hard to call. Germline CDR1 and CDR2: MNHNS and SASEGT. Trimming shortened V by 5 bases and J by 3 bases, and 5 bases separated the two germline ends. The CDR3 covers 12 residues. As DNA, the CDR3 is TGTGCCAGCAGTCGTCACAATCAGCCCCAGCATTTT. It codes for CASSRHNQPQHF.

This rearrangement joins TRBV19 to TRBJ1-3; D unclear. CDR1 is LNHDA and CDR2 is SQIVND in the germline V gene (reference sequence). With 3 bases removed from V and 0 bases from J, the gap between germline ends came to 9 bases. The CDR3 totals 15 residues. CDR3 region: CASSMIVSSGNTIYF. CDR3 DNA sequence: TGTGCCAGTAGTATGATTGTTAGCTCTGGAAACACCATATATTTT.

The J gene is TRBJ2-5, the V gene TRBV7-2, with a tentative D call TRBD2 (5 bases). Trimming pared 5 bases from V and 4 bases from J, leaving 20 bases between. The CDR3 has 16 amino acids. The germline V gene encodes CDR1 SGHTA and CDR2 FQGNSA. The chain's CDR3 is CASSASGGLKTETQYF. The CDR3 bases are TGTGCCAGCAGCGCATCTGGCGGACTTAAAACAGAGACCCAGTACTTC.

The rearrangement uses TRBV6-5 and TRBJ1-1, with no clear D. Germline CDR1 MNHEY, CDR2 SVGAGI. The CDR3 is 15 residues long. Trimming pared 2 bases from V and 1 base from J, leaving 11 bases between. The CDR3 DNA reads TGTGCCAGCAGTTACGACCGATCAACGAACACTGAAGCTTTCTTT. This gives the protein CASSYDRSTNTEAFF.

CDR3 nucleotides: TGTGCCAGCAGCTTGGATTCTGACCTTCGGCGGGAGACCCAGTACTTC. Protein: CASSLDSDLRRETQYF. The chain has TRBV5-4 and TRBJ2-5; D gene unclear. Trimming removed 0 bases from V and 5 bases from J, with 17 bases in between. Germline V lookup: CDR1 SGHNT, CDR2 YYREEE (reference sequence). CDR3 length: 16 amino acids.

The chain joins TRBV7-9 to TRBJ2-2; a possible D gene is TRBD2 (6 bases). Trimming cost V 4 bases and J 11 bases, with 8 bases left between them. This CDR3 is built from 11 residues. CDR1 and CDR2 (germline): SEHNR, FQNEAQ (reference sequence). This CDR3 reads CASSWGVELFF. The DNA for the CDR3 is TGTGCCAGCAGCTGGGGGGTCGAGCTGTTTTTT.

The rearrangement uses TRBV7-8 and TRBJ2-2; 11 bases map to TRBD2. The CDR3 is 20 amino acids. Germline loops: CDR1 SGHVS, CDR2 FQNEAQ. Germline trimming cut 1 base from V and 4 bases from J; bases unmatched to any gene: 14. This chain's CDR3 is CASSLVTSGIIIPGTGELFF. The DNA of the CDR3 is TGTGCCAGCAGCTTAGTGACTAGCGGGATTATTATCCCGGGCACCGGGGAGCTGTTTTTT.

J is TRBJ2-7 and V is TRBV7-2; D unclear. Looked up from germline, CDR1 is SGHTA and CDR2 is FQGNSA. The CDR3 has 15 amino acids. Trimming pared 2 bases from V and 4 bases from J, leaving 15 bases between. For the CDR3, the DNA is TGTGCCAGCAGCTTACTAGATCTTTCCTGGTACGAGCAGTACTTC. Encoded protein: CASSLLDLSWYEQYF.

The CDR3 region has the DNA TGTGCCAGCAGTTTCTACGGGAGTCCGAATGAGCAGTTCTTC. Translation: CASSFYGSPNEQFF. The chain uses TRBV27 and TRBJ2-1; D is possibly TRBD2 (6 bases). The germline V and J ends were trimmed by 3 bases and 7 bases, with 13 bases remaining between them. The CDR3 extends over 14 amino acids. Germline V CDR1 and CDR2: MNHEY, SMNVEV (reference sequence).

V gene TRBV7-2 combines with J gene TRBJ1-1; a weak D match, TRBD1 (5 bases). CDR3 length: 15 residues. The V gene lost 1 base and the J gene lost 5 bases, with 14 bases spanning the gap. Germline V gives CDR1 SGHTA, CDR2 FQGNSA. In DNA form, the CDR3 reads TGTGCCAGCAGCTTAGGAGGGCAGGGAGGGACTGAAGCTTTCTTT. It yields the protein CASSLGGQGGTEAFF.

The table lists this clone with a count of one. Other nucleotide sequences in the sample specify the same CDR3. The V gene is TRBV5-1, the J gene TRBJ2-2, with 8 bases aligning to TRBD2. J lost 0 bases, V lost 0 bases, and 4 bases had no gene match. Germline V gives CDR1 SGHRS, CDR2 YFSETQ. The CDR3 sequence is 17 residues long. The CDR3 region is CASSLAAGGANTGELFF. Written as DNA, the CDR3 is TGCGCCAGCAGCTTGGCCGCGGGGGGCGCGAACACCGGGGAGCTGTTTTTT.

The rearrangement links TRBV6-5 to TRBJ2-2; 7 bases align to TRBD1. V lost 6 bases, J lost 12 bases, and 7 bases stayed unmatched. The CDR3 loop spans 12 amino acids. Germline V gene sequence: CDR1 MNHEY, CDR2 SVGAGI. The CDR3 nucleotides read TGTGCCAGCAGAAGGCGAGGGGGCCAGCTGTTTTTT. This translates into CASRRRGGQLFF.

This sequence joins TRBV6-5 and TRBJ1-5; 7 positions match TRBD1. J gave up 6 bases and V 7 bases, and 6 bases lay outside the gene matches. From germline, CDR1 is MNHEY and CDR2 SVGAGI. This CDR3 spans 13 amino acids. Here the CDR3 reads CASKGAGSQPQHF. The CDR3, as DNA: TGTGCCAGCAAGGGGGCCGGTAGTCAGCCCCAGCATTTT.

This chain connects TRBV7-3 to TRBJ1-2, with 7 bases aligning to TRBD1. The CDR3 totals 14 residues. Germline V CDR1 and CDR2: SGHTA, FQGTGA. The V and J ends lost 5 bases and 6 bases, in that order; junction bases with no gene match: 9. The CDR3 coding sequence is TGTGCCAGCAGCCCCCAGGGACAGATGCATGGCTACACCTTC. It yields the protein CASSPQGQMHGYTF. Full variable domain (remainder filled in from reference TRBV7-3 and TRBJ1-2): GAGVSQTPSNKVTEKGKYVELRCDPISGHTALYWYRQSLGQGPEFLIYFQGTGAADDSGLPNDRFFAVRPEGSVSTLKIQRTERGDSAVYLCASSPQGQMHGYTFGSGTRLTVV.

V is TRBV5-6 and J is TRBJ2-6, with D unclear. Germline V CDR1 and CDR2: SGHDT, YYEEEE. The V and J ends lost 3 bases and 2 bases respectively, with 6 bases between them. The CDR3 is 14 residues long. The CDR3 DNA reads TGTGCCAGCAGCTGGACGACTGGGGCCAACGTCCTGACTTTC. Translating it yields CASSWTTGANVLTF.

The V gene is TRBV6-1, the J gene TRBJ2-7, with 9 bases that match TRBD2. Germline-derived CDR1 and CDR2 are MNHNS and SASEGT. This CDR3 has 16 residues. The J segment lost 7 bases and the V segment lost 5 bases, leaving 15 bases of the junction unmatched. CDR3 DNA sequence: TGTGCCAGCAGTAAAGGATCCGGCGGGAGGGCCGGGGAGCAGTACTTC. Protein sequence: CASSKGSGGRAGEQYF.